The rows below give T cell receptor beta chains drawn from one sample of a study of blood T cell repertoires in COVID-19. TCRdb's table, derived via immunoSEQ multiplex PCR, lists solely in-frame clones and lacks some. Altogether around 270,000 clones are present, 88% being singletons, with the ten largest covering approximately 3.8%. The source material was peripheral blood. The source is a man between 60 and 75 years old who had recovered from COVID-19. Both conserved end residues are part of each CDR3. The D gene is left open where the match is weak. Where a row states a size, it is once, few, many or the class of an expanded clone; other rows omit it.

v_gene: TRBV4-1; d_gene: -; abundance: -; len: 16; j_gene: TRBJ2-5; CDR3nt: TGCGCCAGCAGCCAAGAAAGGCGGGGGCGAGGAGAGACCCAGTACTTC; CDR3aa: CASSQERRGRGETQYF
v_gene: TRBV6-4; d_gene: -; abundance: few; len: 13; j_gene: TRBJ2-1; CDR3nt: TGTGCCAGCAGCACGGAAACAGGGAATGAGCAGTTCTTC; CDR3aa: CASSTETGNEQFF
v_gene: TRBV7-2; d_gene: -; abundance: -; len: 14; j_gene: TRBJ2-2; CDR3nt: TGTGCCAGCCTCCGGGCGGGGGCCGCCGGGGAGCTGTTTTTT; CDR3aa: CASLRAGAAGELFF
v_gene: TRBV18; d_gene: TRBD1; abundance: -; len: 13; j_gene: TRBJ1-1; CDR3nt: TGTGCCAGCTCACCTTGGACAGGGACTGAAGCTTTCTTT; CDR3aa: CASSPWTGTEAFF
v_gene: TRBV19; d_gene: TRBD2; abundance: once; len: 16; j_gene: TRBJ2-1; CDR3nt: TGTGCCAGTAGTTTCGGGACTAGCGGGTATGAGGATGAGCAGTTCTTC; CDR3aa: CASSFGTSGYEDEQFF
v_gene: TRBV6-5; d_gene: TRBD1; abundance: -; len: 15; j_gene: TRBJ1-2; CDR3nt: TGTGCCAGCAGTTACAAAATACAGGGGCGGGATGGCTACACCTTC; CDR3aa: CASSYKIQGRDGYTF
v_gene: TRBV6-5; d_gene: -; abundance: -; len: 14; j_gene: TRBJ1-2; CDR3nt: TGTGCCAGCAGTTTGTCACAGGGATTGGTCGGCTACACCTTC; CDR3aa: CASSLSQGLVGYTF
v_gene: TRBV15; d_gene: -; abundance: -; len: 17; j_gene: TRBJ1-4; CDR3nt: TGTGCCACCAGCAGAGAAGCAGGGAGGTTGACTAATGAAAAACTGTTTTTT; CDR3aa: CATSREAGRLTNEKLFF
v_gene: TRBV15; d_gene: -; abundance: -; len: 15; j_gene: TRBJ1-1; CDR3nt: TGTGCCACCAGCAGAGATTTCTCGAGGGCAACTGAAGCTTTCTTT; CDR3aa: CATSRDFSRATEAFF
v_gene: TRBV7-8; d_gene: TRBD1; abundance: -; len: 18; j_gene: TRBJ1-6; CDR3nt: TGTGCCAGCAGCTTAGAAAGGAGGGGACAGGGTATCGGTTCACCCCTCCACTTT; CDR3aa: CASSLERRGQGIGSPLHF
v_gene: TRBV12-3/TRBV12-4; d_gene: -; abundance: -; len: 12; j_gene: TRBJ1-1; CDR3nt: TGTGCCAGCAGTTTTAATACAGCCGAAGCTTTCTTT; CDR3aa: CASSFNTAEAFF
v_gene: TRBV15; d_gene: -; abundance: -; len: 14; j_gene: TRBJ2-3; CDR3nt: TGTGCCACCAGGGTCGGGGGATCCGCAGATACGCAGTATTTT; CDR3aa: CATRVGGSADTQYF
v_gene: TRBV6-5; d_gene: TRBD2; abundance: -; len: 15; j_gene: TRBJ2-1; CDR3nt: TGTGCCAGCAGTTCCGGGACTAGCGGGGGGAATGAGCAGTTCTTC; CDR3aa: CASSSGTSGGNEQFF
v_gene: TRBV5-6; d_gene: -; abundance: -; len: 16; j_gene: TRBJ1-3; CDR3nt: TGTGCCAGCAGCTCGACAGGTTCGAGCTCTGGAAACACCATATATTTT; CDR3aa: CASSSTGSSSGNTIYF
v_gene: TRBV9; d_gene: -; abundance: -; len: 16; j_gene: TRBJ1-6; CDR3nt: TGTGCCAGCAGCCAAGGGGACACTTTAAGAAATTCACCCCTCCACTTT; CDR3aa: CASSQGDTLRNSPLHF
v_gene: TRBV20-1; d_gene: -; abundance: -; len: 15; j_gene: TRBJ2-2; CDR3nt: TGCAGTGCTAGTAGGGGGAACGCGAACACCGGGGAGCTGTTTTTT; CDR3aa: CSASRGNANTGELFF